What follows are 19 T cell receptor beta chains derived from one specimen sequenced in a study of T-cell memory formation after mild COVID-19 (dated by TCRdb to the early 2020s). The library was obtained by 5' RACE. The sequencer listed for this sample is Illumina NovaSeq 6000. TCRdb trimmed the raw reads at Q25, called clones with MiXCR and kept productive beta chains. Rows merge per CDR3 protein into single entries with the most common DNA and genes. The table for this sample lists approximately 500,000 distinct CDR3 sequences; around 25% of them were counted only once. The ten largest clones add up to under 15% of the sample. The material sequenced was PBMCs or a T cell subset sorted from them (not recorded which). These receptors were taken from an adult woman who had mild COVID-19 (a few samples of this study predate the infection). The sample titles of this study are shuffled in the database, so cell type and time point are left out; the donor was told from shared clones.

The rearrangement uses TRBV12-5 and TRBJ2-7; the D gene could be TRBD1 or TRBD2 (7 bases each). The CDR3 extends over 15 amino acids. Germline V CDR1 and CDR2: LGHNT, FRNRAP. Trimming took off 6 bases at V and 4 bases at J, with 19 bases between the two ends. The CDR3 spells CASGAGDSRIYEQYF. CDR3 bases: TGTGCTAGTGGCGCGGGGGACAGTCGAATTTACGAGCAGTACTTC. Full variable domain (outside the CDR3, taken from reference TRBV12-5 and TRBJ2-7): DARVTQTPRHKVTEMGQEVTMRCQPILGHNTVFWYRQTMMQGLELLAYFRNRAPLDDSGMPKDRFSAEMPDATLATLKIQPSEPRDSAVYFCASGAGDSRIYEQYFGPGTRLTVT.

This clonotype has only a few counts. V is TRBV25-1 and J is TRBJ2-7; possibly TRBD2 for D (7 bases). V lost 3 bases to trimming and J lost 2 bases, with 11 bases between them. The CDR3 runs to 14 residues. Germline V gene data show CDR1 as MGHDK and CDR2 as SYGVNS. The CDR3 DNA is TGTGCCAGCAGTGATCGGGGGGCACCCTACGAGCAGTACTTC. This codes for CASSDRGAPYEQYF.

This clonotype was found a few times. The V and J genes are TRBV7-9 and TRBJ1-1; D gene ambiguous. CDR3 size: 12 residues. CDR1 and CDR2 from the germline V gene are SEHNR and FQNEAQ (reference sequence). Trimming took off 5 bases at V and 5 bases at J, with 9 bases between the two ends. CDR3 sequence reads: CASSRGVTEAFF. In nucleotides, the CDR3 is TGTGCCAGCAGCCGTGGAGTTACTGAAGCTTTCTTT.

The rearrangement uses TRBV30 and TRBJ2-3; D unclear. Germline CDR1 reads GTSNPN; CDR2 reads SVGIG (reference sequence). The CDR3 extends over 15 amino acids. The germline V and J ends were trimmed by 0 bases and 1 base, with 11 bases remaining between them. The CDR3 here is CAWSVRTPRTDTQYF. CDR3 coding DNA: TGTGCCTGGAGTGTACGGACCCCCCGCACAGATACGCAGTATTTT. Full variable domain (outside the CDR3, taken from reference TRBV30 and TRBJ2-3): SQTIHQWPATLVQPVGSPLSLECTVEGTSNPNLYWYRQAAGRGLQLLFYSVGIGQISSEVPQNLSASRPQDRQFILSSKKLLLSDSGFYLCAWSVRTPRTDTQYFGPGTRLTVL.

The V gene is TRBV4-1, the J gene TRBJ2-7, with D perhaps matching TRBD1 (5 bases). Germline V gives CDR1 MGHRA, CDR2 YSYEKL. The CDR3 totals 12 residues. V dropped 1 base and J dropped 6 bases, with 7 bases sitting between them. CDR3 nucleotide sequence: TGCGCCAGCAGCCAAGGGGGCTCCGAGCAGTACTTC. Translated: CASSQGGSEQYF.

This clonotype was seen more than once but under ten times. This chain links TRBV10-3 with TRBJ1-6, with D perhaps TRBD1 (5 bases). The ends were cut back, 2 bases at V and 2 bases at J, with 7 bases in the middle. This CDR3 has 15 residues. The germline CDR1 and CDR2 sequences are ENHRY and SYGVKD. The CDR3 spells CAISETGAYNSPLHF. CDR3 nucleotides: TGTGCCATCAGTGAGACGGGGGCCTATAATTCACCCCTCCACTTT.

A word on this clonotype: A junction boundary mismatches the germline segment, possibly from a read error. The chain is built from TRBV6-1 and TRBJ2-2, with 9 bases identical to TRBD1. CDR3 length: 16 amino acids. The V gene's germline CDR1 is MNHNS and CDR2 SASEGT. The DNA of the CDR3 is TGTGCCAGCAGTGACAGGACAGGGGCGCCCACCTGGGAGCTGTTTTTT. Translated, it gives CASSDRTGAPTWELFF.

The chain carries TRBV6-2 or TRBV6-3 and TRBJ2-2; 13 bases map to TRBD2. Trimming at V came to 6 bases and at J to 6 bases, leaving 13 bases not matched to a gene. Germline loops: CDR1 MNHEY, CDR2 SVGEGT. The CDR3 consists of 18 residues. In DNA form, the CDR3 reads TGTGCCAGCAGCGTCATTAAGTGGACTAGCGGGAGCGCCGGGGAGCTGTTTTTT. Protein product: CASSVIKWTSGSAGELFF.

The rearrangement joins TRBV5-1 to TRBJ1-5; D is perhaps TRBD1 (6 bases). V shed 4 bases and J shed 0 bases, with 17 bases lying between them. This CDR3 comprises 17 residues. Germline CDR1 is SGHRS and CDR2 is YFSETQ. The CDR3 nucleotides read TGCGCCAGCAGCCTCGGAACAGGGACCTATAGCAATCAGCCCCAGCATTTT. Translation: CASSLGTGTYSNQPQHF.

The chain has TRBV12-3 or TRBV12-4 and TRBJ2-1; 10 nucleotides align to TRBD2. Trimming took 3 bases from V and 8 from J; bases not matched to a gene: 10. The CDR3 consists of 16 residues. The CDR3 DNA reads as TGTGCCAGCAGTTTGACAGCGGGGGGGCCGAGGGATGAGCAGTTCTTC. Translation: CASSLTAGGPRDEQFF.

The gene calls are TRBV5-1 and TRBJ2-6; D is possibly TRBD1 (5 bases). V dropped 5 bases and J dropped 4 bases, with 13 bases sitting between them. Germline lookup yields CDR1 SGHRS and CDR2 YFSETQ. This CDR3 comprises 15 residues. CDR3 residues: CASRPTGSGANVLTF. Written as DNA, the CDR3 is TGCGCCAGCAGGCCAACAGGATCCGGGGCCAACGTCCTGACTTTC. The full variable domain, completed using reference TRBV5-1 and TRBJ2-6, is KAGVTQTPRYLIKTRGQQVTLSCSPISGHRSVSWYQQTPGQGLQFLFEYFSETQRNKGNFPGRFSGRQFSNSRSEMNVSTLELGDSALYLCASRPTGSGANVLTFGAGSRLTVL.

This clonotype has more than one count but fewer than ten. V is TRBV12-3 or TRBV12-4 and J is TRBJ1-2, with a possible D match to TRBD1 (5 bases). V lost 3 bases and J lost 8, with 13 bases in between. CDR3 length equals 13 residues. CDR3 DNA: TGTGCCAGCAGTTTGGCGCGCGGGGCCGGCTACACCTTC. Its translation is CASSLARGAGYTF.

The CDR3 DNA reads as TGCAGCGTCTATCTCGGGTCAGTTCGTAATGAGCAGTTCTTC. This translates into CSVYLGSVRNEQFF. The chain employs TRBV29-1 and TRBJ2-1; no clear D. The V gene's germline CDR1 is SQVTM and CDR2 ANQGSEA. The CDR3 has 14 amino acids. V lost 6 bases and J lost 7, with 19 bases in between.

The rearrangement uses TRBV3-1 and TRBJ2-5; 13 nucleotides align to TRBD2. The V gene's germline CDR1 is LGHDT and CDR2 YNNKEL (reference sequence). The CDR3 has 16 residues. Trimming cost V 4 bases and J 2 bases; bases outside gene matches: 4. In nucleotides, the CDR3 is TGTGCCAGCAGCCCGACTAGCGGGGGGCCTCAAGAGACCCAGTACTTC. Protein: CASSPTSGGPQETQYF.

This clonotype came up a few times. The chain's CDR3 is CASSFRGEGEKLFF. The CDR3 DNA is TGCGCCAGCAGCTTCAGGGGAGAAGGTGAAAAACTGTTTTTT. V usage is TRBV5-1 and J usage is TRBJ1-4, with D possibly TRBD1 on 6 matching bases. Trimming cost V 2 bases and J 7 bases, with 12 bases left between them. Germline lookup yields CDR1 SGHRS and CDR2 YFSETQ. This CDR3 is built from 14 residues.

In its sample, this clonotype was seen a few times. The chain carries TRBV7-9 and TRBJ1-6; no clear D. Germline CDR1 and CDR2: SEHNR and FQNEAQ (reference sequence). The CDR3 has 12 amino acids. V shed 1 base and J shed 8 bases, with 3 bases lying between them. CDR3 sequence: CASSLEYSPLHF. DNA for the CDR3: TGTGCCAGCAGCTTAGAGTATTCACCCCTCCACTTT.

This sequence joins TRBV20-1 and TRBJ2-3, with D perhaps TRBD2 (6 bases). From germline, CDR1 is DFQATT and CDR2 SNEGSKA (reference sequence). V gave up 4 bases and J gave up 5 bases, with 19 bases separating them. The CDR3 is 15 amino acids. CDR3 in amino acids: CSAKTRGITIDTQYF. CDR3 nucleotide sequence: TGCAGTGCTAAGACGCGGGGTATCACAATAGATACGCAGTATTTT.

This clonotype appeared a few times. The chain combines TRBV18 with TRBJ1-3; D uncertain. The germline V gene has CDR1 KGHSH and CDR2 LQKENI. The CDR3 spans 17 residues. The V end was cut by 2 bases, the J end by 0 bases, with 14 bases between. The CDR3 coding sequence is TGTGCCAGCTCACCAATGACTTACACGGACTCTGGAAACACCATATATTTT. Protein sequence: CASSPMTYTDSGNTIYF.

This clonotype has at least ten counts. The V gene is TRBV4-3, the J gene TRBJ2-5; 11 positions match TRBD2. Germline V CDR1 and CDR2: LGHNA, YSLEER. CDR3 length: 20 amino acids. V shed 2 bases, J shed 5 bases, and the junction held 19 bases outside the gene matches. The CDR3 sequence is CASSQYNPGLAARGAETQYF. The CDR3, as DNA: TGCGCCAGCAGCCAATACAATCCGGGACTAGCGGCCCGGGGCGCGGAGACCCAGTACTTC.